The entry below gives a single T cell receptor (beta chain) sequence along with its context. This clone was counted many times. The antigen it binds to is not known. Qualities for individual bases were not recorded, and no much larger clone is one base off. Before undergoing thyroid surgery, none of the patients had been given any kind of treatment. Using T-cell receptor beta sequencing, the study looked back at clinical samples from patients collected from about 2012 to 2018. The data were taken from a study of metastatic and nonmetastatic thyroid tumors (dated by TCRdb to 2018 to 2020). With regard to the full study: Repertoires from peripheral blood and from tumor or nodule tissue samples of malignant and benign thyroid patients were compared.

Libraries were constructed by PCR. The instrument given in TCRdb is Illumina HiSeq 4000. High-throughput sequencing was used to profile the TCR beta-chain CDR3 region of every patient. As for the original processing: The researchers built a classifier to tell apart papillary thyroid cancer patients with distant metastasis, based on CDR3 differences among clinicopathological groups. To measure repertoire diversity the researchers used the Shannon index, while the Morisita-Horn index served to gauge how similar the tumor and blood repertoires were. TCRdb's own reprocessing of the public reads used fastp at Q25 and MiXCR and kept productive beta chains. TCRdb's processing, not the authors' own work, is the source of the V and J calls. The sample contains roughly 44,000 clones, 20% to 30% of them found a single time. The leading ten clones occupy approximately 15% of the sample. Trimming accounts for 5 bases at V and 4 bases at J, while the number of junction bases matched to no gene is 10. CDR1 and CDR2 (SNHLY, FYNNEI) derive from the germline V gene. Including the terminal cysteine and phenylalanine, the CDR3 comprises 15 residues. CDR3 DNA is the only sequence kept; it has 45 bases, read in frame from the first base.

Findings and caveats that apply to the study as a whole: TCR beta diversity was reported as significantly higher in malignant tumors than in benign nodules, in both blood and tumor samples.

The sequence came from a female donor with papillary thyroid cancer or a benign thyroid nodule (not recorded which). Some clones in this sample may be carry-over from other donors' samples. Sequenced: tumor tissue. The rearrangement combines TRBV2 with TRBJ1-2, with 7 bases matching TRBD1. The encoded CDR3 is CASSTNRGGLYGYTF. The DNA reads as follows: TGTGCCAGCAGTACAAACAGGGGAGGACTCTATGGCTACACCTTC.